The 10 T cell receptor beta chains given below trace back to one sample, sequenced in a study of vaccination and CD4 T cells after COVID-19 (dated 2022 in TCRdb). Their target antigens are unknown. The library was produced with PCR. Sequencing took place on an Illumina iSeq 100. At the Johns Hopkins FTIC core, DNA from the cultured CD4+ T cells underwent TCR sequencing with the Oncomine TCR Beta short-read assay. TCRdb reworked the public reads: Q25 trimming with fastp, MiXCR clone assembly, productive beta chains retained. Each entry merges the rows of one CDR3 protein and shows their most common DNA and genes. The sample has around 16,000 distinct CDR3 sequences on record, approximately 53% of them singletons. Of the sample, roughly 29% is held by the ten largest clones. The sample's treatment or condition, from its label and the paper: 10-day PBMC culture with coronavirus spike peptide pools or control peptides (ViraFEST assay).

The sequenced sample was cultured CD4+ T cells from blood, obtained after SARS-CoV-2 vaccination. The receptors come from a human donor with COVID-19.

The chain couples TRBV7-2 to TRBJ2-3; D possibly corresponds to TRBD1 (5 bases). Germline CDR1 and CDR2: SGHTA and FQGNSA. With 1 base removed from V and 14 bases from J, the gap between germline ends came to 16 bases. This CDR3 contains 13 residues. CDR3 protein: CASSLDNQGPGYF. In DNA form, the CDR3 reads TGTGCCAGCAGCTTAGACAACCAGGGTCCAGGGTATTTT.

This clonotype was counted a single time. The rearrangement uses TRBV12-3 or TRBV12-4 and TRBJ2-3; D is possibly TRBD1 (6 bases). V was shortened by 3 bases and J by 7 bases, with 14 bases between the two germline ends. The CDR3 spans 14 residues. This CDR3 reads CASSLTGTFYTQYF. The CDR3 nucleotides are TGTGCCAGCAGTTTGACCGGGACATTTTATACGCAGTATTTT.

The chain uses TRBV2 and TRBJ2-3; unclear D gene. Germline V gene data show CDR1 as SNHLY and CDR2 as FYNNEI. Trimming removed 1 base at V and 6 bases at J, with 8 bases between. The length of the CDR3 is 13 residues. CDR3 in DNA: TGTGCCAGCAGTGAAGTTGGGGTGGATACGCAGTATTTT. Translation gives CASSEVGVDTQYF.

This chain joins TRBV6-5 and TRBJ2-7, with a weak D call TRBD2 (6 bases). V lost 3 bases, J lost 0 bases, and 18 bases lay in between. Germline CDR1 and CDR2: MNHEY and SVGAGI. There are 17 residues in the CDR3. Written as DNA, the CDR3 is TGTGCCAGCAGTTATTCAACGGGGGAGTTAAGCTCCTACGAGCAGTACTTC. It codes for CASSYSTGELSSYEQYF.

CDR3 region: CATSDSPGNIQYF. DNA for the CDR3: TGTGCCACCAGTGATTCCCCAGGGAACATTCAGTACTTC. The genes are TRBV24-1 and TRBJ2-4; perhaps TRBD1 as D (5 bases). CDR3 size: 13 residues. Trimming removed 2 bases from V and 7 bases from J, with 8 bases in between. The germline CDR1 and CDR2 sequences are KGHDR and SFDVKD.

This rearrangement joins TRBV10-3 to TRBJ1-1; possibly TRBD1 for D (6 bases). With 6 bases removed from V and 2 bases from J, the gap between germline ends came to 10 bases. CDR3 length: 13 residues. The germline CDR1 and CDR2 sequences are ENHRY and SYGVKD. CDR3 region: CAIRQTGNTEAFF. CDR3 coding DNA: TGTGCCATCAGGCAGACAGGAAACACTGAAGCTTTCTTT.

V is TRBV27 and J is TRBJ2-7; TRBD1 aligns across 8 bases. After removal of 5 bases from V and 0 bases from J, the junction contained 9 bases not matched to a gene. The germline V gene has CDR1 MNHEY and CDR2 SMNVEV (reference sequence). The CDR3 extends over 16 amino acids. CDR3: CASSRRSGTGSYEQYF. CDR3 nucleotide sequence: TGTGCCAGCAGTCGACGTTCCGGGACAGGCTCCTACGAGCAGTACTTC.

In its sample, this clonotype was seen a few times. The CDR3 spells CATSESGAGQPQHF. As DNA, the CDR3 is TGTGCCACCAGTGAGTCAGGGGCTGGTCAGCCCCAGCATTTT. The chain combines TRBV24-1 with TRBJ1-5; perhaps TRBD1 as D (6 bases). CDR3 length: 14 amino acids. V lost 4 bases, J lost 6 bases, and 12 bases lay in between. The germline CDR1 and CDR2 sequences are KGHDR and SFDVKD.

This clonotype was detected only a few times. The V gene is TRBV7-2, the J gene TRBJ1-5; D is undetermined. From germline, CDR1 is SGHTA and CDR2 FQGNSA. The germline V and J ends were trimmed by 3 bases and 2 bases, with 5 bases remaining between them. CDR3 length: 13 amino acids. As DNA, the CDR3 is TGTGCCAGCAGCTTGCGCGGCAATCAGCCCCAGCATTTT. Its protein is CASSLRGNQPQHF.

This clonotype showed up just a few times. The rearrangement links TRBV11-2 to TRBJ1-1; D remains ambiguous. From germline, CDR1 is SGHAT and CDR2 FQNNGV. V was shortened by 0 bases and J by 4 bases, with 9 bases between the two germline ends. The CDR3 length is 14 residues. CDR3: CASSLDPILTEAFF. The DNA for the CDR3 is TGTGCCAGCAGCTTAGACCCGATTCTCACTGAAGCTTTCTTT.